Given below is one T cell receptor beta chain in context. Its antigen is as yet unknown. The source of the sample is a study of T cell responses to AZD1222 COVID-19 vaccine. Study at large: Second-dose intervals of approximately 4 or approximately 12 weeks were pooled. General study findings and limits: Two AZD1222 administrations were followed by greater Spike-specific TCR breadth and depth. Seropositive status at baseline applied to only a handful of AZD1222 recipients. Donors, mostly white British, included more females; clonal diversity was possibly underestimated.

Clones were read by immunoSEQ multiplex PCR, and TCRdb kept only the in-frame ones, dropping some. There are 77,000 or so clones in the sample; 85% to 90% occur only once, and under 35% lies in the top ten. The CDR3 has 16 amino acids. V was clipped by 5 bases and J by 8 bases; unmatched bases: 16. The V gene's germline CDR1 is MNHEY and CDR2 SMNVEV (reference sequence). The sequenced sample was peripheral blood, obtained on day 0 of AZD1222 vaccination. The chain carries TRBV27 and TRBJ1-2; 8 bases match TRBD1. The receptor comes from an adult in good health. The CDR3 DNA follows: TGTGCCAGCAGTATCTACCTACCAGGGGGCGCGGGGGGCTACACCTTC. It specifies CASSIYLPGGAGGYTF.